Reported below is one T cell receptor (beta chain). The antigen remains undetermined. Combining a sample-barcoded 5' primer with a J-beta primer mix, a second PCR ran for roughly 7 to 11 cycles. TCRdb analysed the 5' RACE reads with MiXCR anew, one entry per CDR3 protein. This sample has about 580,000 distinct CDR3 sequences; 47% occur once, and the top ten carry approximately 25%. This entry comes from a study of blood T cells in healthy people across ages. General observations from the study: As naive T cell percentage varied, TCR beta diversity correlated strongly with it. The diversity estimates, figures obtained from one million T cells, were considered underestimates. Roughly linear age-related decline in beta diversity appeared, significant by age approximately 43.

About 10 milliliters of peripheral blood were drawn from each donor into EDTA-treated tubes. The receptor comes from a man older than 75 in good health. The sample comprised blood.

The CDR3 loop reads CASSPALSGGTDTQYF. DNA for the CDR3: TGTGCCAGCAGCCCGGCCCTTAGCGGGGGCACAGATACGCAGTATTTT. The chain carries TRBV7-2 and TRBJ2-3; 8 positions match TRBD2. CDR3 size: 16 residues. The ends lost 5 bases at V and 1 base at J; junction bases unmatched: 8. From germline, CDR1 is SGHTA and CDR2 FQGNSA.